Below, 27 T cell receptor beta chains from the same sample are listed, as sequenced in a study of radiation and T cells in renal cell carcinoma. Documented time point: blood 4 weeks post-SBRT, at nephrectomy. Noted treatment: 15 Gy SBRT to primary tumor, nephrectomy 4 weeks later. Profiled with immunoSEQ multiplex PCR; TCRdb holds only in-frame clones, not every one. The table lists approximately 65,000 clones, about 80% of them singletons, with less than 8% in the top ten. The material was blood, obtained from a patient whose treatment included radiotherapy and nephrectomy. These receptors were taken from a man aged 60 to 69 with renal cell carcinoma.

The V gene is TRBV11-2, the J gene TRBJ1-2, with D tentatively TRBD1 (5 bases). CDR1 and CDR2 from the germline V gene are SGHAT and FQNNGV. The CDR3 has 13 residues. V was clipped by 3 bases and J by 8 bases, with 13 bases between them. The CDR3 sequence: CASSFAGPEGYTF. The CDR3 DNA follows: TGTGCCAGCAGCTTCGCGGGACCCGAGGGCTACACCTTC.

This clone has more than one count but fewer than ten. The sample has other DNA sequences that encode this CDR3 too. The chain recombines TRBV7-9 with TRBJ1-1, with D possibly TRBD1 on 6 matching bases. CDR3 length: 14 amino acids. V was trimmed by 5 bases and J by 5 bases, leaving 15 bases between them. Germline CDR1 SEHNR, CDR2 FQNEAQ (reference sequence). The CDR3, as DNA: TGTGCCAGCAGCCCAGGGACAAAGGGGACTGAAGCTTTCTTT. Its protein product is CASSPGTKGTEAFF.

The genes are TRBV5-6 and TRBJ2-4, with 7 bases matching TRBD2. CDR1 and CDR2 (germline): SGHDT, YYEEEE. With 0 bases clipped from V and 1 base from J, the junction kept 4 bases outside the gene matches. This CDR3 is 16 amino acids long. CDR3 amino acids: CASSLEGREAKNIQYF. The CDR3 DNA sequence: TGTGCCAGCAGCTTGGAGGGGCGGGAGGCCAAAAACATTCAGTACTTC.

The gene calls are TRBV2 and TRBJ2-2, with a possible D match to TRBD2 (6 bases). Germline V CDR1 and CDR2: SNHLY, FYNNEI. This CDR3 has 15 residues. The V end lost 2 bases, the J end lost 5 bases, and 12 bases lay between the germline ends. The CDR3 here is CASSEFGLATGELFF. The CDR3, as DNA: TGTGCCAGCAGTGAATTTGGGCTAGCGACCGGGGAGCTGTTTTTT.

The rearrangement links TRBV9 to TRBJ2-2; 9 bases line up with TRBD2. The CDR3 has 17 amino acids. The germline gives CDR1 SGDLS, CDR2 YYNGEE. V lost 4 bases and J lost 3; bases outside the gene matches: 10. CDR3 nucleotides: TGTGCCAGCAGCCCCCGTTTTGTAGCGGGAGACACCGGGGAGCTGTTTTTT. It codes for CASSPRFVAGDTGELFF.

The V and J genes are TRBV28 and TRBJ2-7; TRBD2 aligns across 8 bases. The germline gives CDR1 MDHEN, CDR2 SYDVKM. Germline trimming cut 3 bases from V and 3 bases from J; bases unmatched to any gene: 10. The CDR3 has 16 amino acids. The CDR3 protein is CASSLGTTSGFYEQYV. DNA for the CDR3: TGTGCCAGCAGTTTGGGAACTACTAGCGGATTCTACGAGCAGTACGTC.

The chain joins TRBV6-1 to TRBJ2-2; a weak D match, TRBD2 (6 bases). V lost 2 bases and J lost 1, with 26 bases in between. Germline-derived CDR1 and CDR2 are MNHNS and SASEGT. The CDR3 loop spans 21 amino acids. DNA of the CDR3: TGTGCCAGCAGTGAAAATCGGTTGGTGGGGGAGGCGAAGCGGAACACCGGGGAGCTGTTTTTT. This encodes CASSENRLVGEAKRNTGELFF.

This clone is labeled as medium-sized (0.01 to 0.1%). The chain employs TRBV18 and TRBJ1-3, with D perhaps matching TRBD1 (6 bases). The germline CDR1 and CDR2 sequences are KGHSH and LQKENI. The CDR3 runs 16 residues. The germline V and J ends were trimmed by 4 bases and 0 bases, with 13 bases remaining between them. CDR3 nucleotide sequence: TGTGCCAGCTCACGAGAAGGGGGGACCTCTGGAAACACCATATATTTT. This gives the protein CASSREGGTSGNTIYF. The entire variable domain, with the rest obtained from reference TRBV18 and TRBJ1-3, is as follows: NAGVMQNPRHLVRRRGQEARLRCSPMKGHSHVYWYRQLPEEGLKFMVYLQKENIIDESGMPKERFSAEFPKEGPSILRIQQVVRGDSAAYFCASSREGGTSGNTIYFGEGSWLTVV.

In this sample, this clone turned up once. V usage is TRBV19 and J usage is TRBJ2-1; weak D call: TRBD2 (5 bases). The CDR3 is made up of 16 amino acids. Trimming removed 5 bases from V and 6 bases from J, with 20 bases in between. CDR1 LNHDA and CDR2 SQIVND come from the germline V gene (reference sequence). The CDR3 coding sequence is TGTGCCAGTAGTTCCCAAGGACTGTCGCGGATCAATGAGCAGTTCTTC. Protein product: CASSSQGLSRINEQFF.

The table lists this clone with a count of one. This CDR3 reads CASSKTGGASTDTQYF. The CDR3 DNA reads TGTGCCAGCTCAAAAACAGGGGGAGCTAGCACAGATACGCAGTATTTT. The chain employs TRBV18 and TRBJ2-3; 8 positions agree with TRBD1. The germline V gene has CDR1 KGHSH and CDR2 LQKENI. V lost 5 bases and J lost 0; bases outside the gene matches: 7. This CDR3 has 16 amino acids.

The chain has TRBV9 and TRBJ2-2; D may be TRBD1 or TRBD2 (5 bases each). CDR1 is SGDLS, CDR2 YYNGEE, per germline. The CDR3 is 12 residues long. Trimming pared 6 bases from V and 6 bases from J, leaving 9 bases between. In DNA form, the CDR3 reads TGTGCCAGCAATGAGGGGTCCGGGGAGCTGTTTTTT. Translated: CASNEGSGELFF.

This chain connects TRBV7-9 to TRBJ1-2, with D unclear. The ends were cut back, 7 bases at V and 7 bases at J, with 16 bases in the middle. Germline V gives CDR1 SEHNR, CDR2 FQNEAQ (reference sequence). The CDR3 sequence is 13 residues long. CDR3 region: CASTSRALSGYTF. DNA for the CDR3: TGTGCCAGCACTTCACGGGCGTTGAGTGGCTACACCTTC.

The CDR3 nucleotides read TGTGCCAGCAGCGGGAGGAGGAGGGGCAATGAGCAGTTCTTC. This gives the protein CASSGRRRGNEQFF. The gene calls are TRBV11-3 and TRBJ2-1; TRBD2 is a possible D gene (6 bases). Germline lookup yields CDR1 SGHNT and CDR2 YENEEA. The germline V and J ends were trimmed by 5 bases and 6 bases, with 14 bases remaining between them. This CDR3 spans 14 amino acids.

The gene calls are TRBV7-7 and TRBJ2-2; TRBD2 aligns across 9 bases. V was clipped by 2 bases and J by 5 bases; unmatched bases: 3. This CDR3 contains 15 residues. Per the germline V gene, CDR1 is SSHAT and CDR2 is FNYEAQ (reference sequence). For the CDR3, the DNA is TGTGCCAGCAGCTTACGGAGCGGGGGGACCGGGGAGCTGTTTTTT. This encodes CASSLRSGGTGELFF.

The chain links TRBV4-1 to TRBJ2-7, with a possible D match to TRBD2 (5 bases). This CDR3 contains 13 residues. V was trimmed by 0 bases and J by 6 bases, leaving 9 bases between them. CDR1 and CDR2 (germline): MGHRA, YSYEKL. CDR3: CASSQDRGSEQYV. The CDR3 nucleotides read TGCGCCAGCAGCCAAGATCGGGGTTCCGAGCAGTACGTC.

This chain joins TRBV18 and TRBJ1-4; D is possibly TRBD1 (5 bases). Germline V gene sequence: CDR1 KGHSH, CDR2 LQKENI. The CDR3 contains 15 residues. V was shortened by 6 bases and J by 8 bases, with 19 bases between the two germline ends. The CDR3 DNA follows: TGTGCCAGCTCCGATGCCGGGACGGTGACAGAAAAACTGTTTTTT. This codes for CASSDAGTVTEKLFF.

This clone came up once. The genes are TRBV6-1 and TRBJ2-1; 7 positions match TRBD2. The V segment lost 1 base and the J segment 1 base; nucleotides outside the gene matches: 10. Germline values: CDR1 MNHNS, CDR2 SASEGT. This CDR3 has 18 amino acids. In DNA form, the CDR3 reads TGTGCCAGCAGTGAAGAGGATGGGGGGGTGGAGTCCTACAATGAGCAGTTCTTC. Translating gives CASSEEDGGVESYNEQFF.

The chain is built from TRBV19 and TRBJ2-3; D possibly corresponds to TRBD2 (6 bases). The CDR3 is 17 residues long. Germline lookup yields CDR1 LNHDA and CDR2 SQIVND (reference sequence). The germline V and J ends were trimmed by 4 bases and 3 bases, with 20 bases remaining between them. The CDR3 sequence is CASSRAIGTGRTDTQYF. CDR3 bases: TGTGCCAGTAGTAGGGCTATTGGTACGGGGAGGACAGATACGCAGTATTTT.

This clone occurred a few times. The V call is TRBV9, the J call TRBJ2-1, with 15 bases lining up with TRBD2. In germline, CDR1 is SGDLS, CDR2 YYNGEE. This CDR3 is 15 amino acids long. With 3 bases clipped from V and 7 bases from J, the junction kept 2 bases outside the gene matches. The chain's CDR3 is CASSAGTSGGNEQFF. As DNA, the CDR3 is TGTGCCAGCAGCGCCGGGACTAGCGGGGGGAATGAGCAGTTCTTC.

The V and J genes are TRBV27 and TRBJ2-7; TRBD1 matches at 7 bases. In germline, CDR1 is MNHEY, CDR2 SMNVEV (reference sequence). This CDR3 comprises 14 residues. V gave up 5 bases and J gave up 8 bases; unmatched junction bases: 12. CDR3 sequence reads: CASSQTGNPQKQYV. CDR3 DNA sequence: TGTGCCAGCAGTCAGACAGGGAACCCACAAAAGCAGTACGTC.

This clone was picked up one time. This rearrangement joins TRBV4-3 to TRBJ1-5; TRBD1 might be the D (6 bases). This CDR3 has 16 amino acids. Trimming stripped 0 bases from V and 7 bases from J, with 16 bases between. The germline CDR1 and CDR2 sequences are LGHNA and YSLEER. CDR3 loop: CASSQDLIGGRQPQHF. DNA of the CDR3: TGCGCCAGCAGCCAAGATCTTATCGGGGGCCGGCAGCCCCAGCATTTT.

The chain links TRBV30 to TRBJ1-2, with D unresolved. This CDR3 is 14 amino acids long. Per the germline V gene, CDR1 is GTSNPN and CDR2 is SVGIG (reference sequence). V gave up 5 bases and J gave up 4 bases, with 17 bases separating them. The chain's CDR3 is CAWARFLDRYGYTF. CDR3 in DNA: TGTGCCTGGGCCCGATTCTTAGACCGCTATGGCTACACCTTC.

In this sample, this clone turned up many times. V is TRBV18 and J is TRBJ1-6; 7 bases are a match to TRBD1. Trimming removed 3 bases from V and 8 bases from J; junction bases left unmatched: 4. This CDR3 spans 14 amino acids. Germline loops: CDR1 KGHSH, CDR2 LQKENI. CDR3 sequence: CASSPTGTDSPLHF. Here the CDR3 DNA reads TGTGCCAGCTCACCGACAGGGACGGATTCACCCCTCCACTTT.

The CDR3 here is CASSAKQSMNTEAFF. The CDR3 coding sequence is TGCGCCAGCAGCGCCAAACAGTCTATGAACACTGAAGCTTTCTTT. The J gene is TRBJ1-1, the V gene TRBV5-1; D remains ambiguous. The V gene's germline CDR1 is SGHRS and CDR2 YFSETQ. V gave up 4 bases and J gave up 0 bases, with 13 bases separating them. The CDR3 spans 15 residues. Supplemented by reference TRBV5-1 and TRBJ1-1, the full variable domain reads KAGVTQTPRYLIKTRGQQVTLSCSPISGHRSVSWYQQTPGQGLQFLFEYFSETQRNKGNFPGRFSGRQFSNSRSEMNVSTLELGDSALYLCASSAKQSMNTEAFFGQGTRLTVV.

The rearrangement uses TRBV6-1 and TRBJ2-6; 7 bases are a match to TRBD1. CDR1 MNHNS and CDR2 SASEGT come from the germline V gene. The CDR3 sequence is 15 residues long. The junction had 4 bases not matched to a gene; V was cut back by 4 bases and J by 4 bases. DNA of the CDR3: TGTGCCAGCAGTGGAACAGGGGTGGGGGCCAACGTCCTGACTTTC. Translating gives CASSGTGVGANVLTF.

The chain couples TRBV7-9 to TRBJ1-3; D unresolved. Germline-derived CDR1 and CDR2 are SEHNR and FQNEAQ (reference sequence). This CDR3 has 14 residues. The V gene lost 5 bases and the J gene lost 0 bases, with 8 bases spanning the gap. The CDR3 loop is CASSQHSSGNTIYF. CDR3 coding DNA: TGTGCCAGCAGCCAACATAGCTCTGGAAACACCATATATTTT.

This clone was seen a single time. This chain links TRBV5-5 with TRBJ1-5; D unresolved. There are 17 residues in the CDR3. Germline lookup yields CDR1 SGHKS and CDR2 YYEKEE (reference sequence). V was trimmed by 0 bases and J by 1 base, leaving 14 bases between them. CDR3 bases: TGTGCCAGCAGCTTGGATGGGCGGGCTGGAAGCAATCAGCCCCAGCATTTT. It encodes CASSLDGRAGSNQPQHF.